Following are 14 T cell receptor beta chains from one sample sequenced in a study of shared clonotypes between healthy human individuals. Method: immunoSEQ multiplex PCR; TCRdb's copy keeps in-frame clones and lacks some. Among a few million clones listed, over 90% were seen once. The sequenced material came from naive CD4+ T cells from PBMCs. Subset defined: CD45RA+ positively selected. All receptors come from a man between 18 and 35 years old in good health. Some clones in this sample may be carry-over from other donors' samples.

This rearrangement joins TRBV7-3 to TRBJ2-2, with unresolved D. CDR3 length: 15 residues. CDR1 and CDR2 from the germline V gene are SGHTA and FQGTGA. Trimming took 5 bases from V and 4 from J, leaving 14 bases between them. The CDR3 region is CASSPLARSTGELFF. For the CDR3, the DNA is TGTGCCAGCAGCCCCCTTGCCAGGTCCACCGGGGAGCTGTTTTTT.

The V and J genes are TRBV5-1 and TRBJ1-2; D gene uncertain. This CDR3 is built from 14 residues. V lost 1 base to trimming and J lost 4 bases, with 11 bases between them. The germline V gene has CDR1 SGHRS and CDR2 YFSETQ. CDR3 loop: CASSLINNPYGYTF. The CDR3 bases are TGCGCCAGCAGCTTGATTAATAACCCCTATGGCTACACCTTC.

On this clone itself: At one end the junction does not follow the germline gene, possibly because of a read error. The chain links TRBV4-1 to TRBJ1-4; TRBD1 matches 7 bases. This CDR3 has 11 residues. The germline V gene encodes CDR1 MGHRA and CDR2 YSYEKL. The CDR3 reads CASSTPGTAKF. CDR3 sequence (DNA): TGCGCCAGCAGTACCCCCGGGACAGCTAAGTTT.

V is TRBV4-1 and J is TRBJ1-5; D not resolved. The CDR3 contains 16 residues. The V end was cut by 1 base, the J end by 9 bases, with 19 bases between. Germline assignment: CDR1 MGHRA and CDR2 YSYEKL. The CDR3 region has the DNA TGCGCCAGCAGCCAAGTTCCTATGAACGTGGGCACGCCCCAGCATTTT. Translation gives CASSQVPMNVGTPQHF.

CDR3 protein: CASSFPPLQDQYF. The CDR3 nucleotides are TGTGCCAGCAGCTTCCCACCCTTGCAGGATCAGTACTTC. The chain uses TRBV7-9 and TRBJ2-4; no clear D gene. The V gene lost 3 bases and the J gene lost 12 bases, with 15 bases spanning the gap. The germline CDR1 and CDR2 sequences are SEHNR and FQNEAQ (reference sequence). The CDR3 contains 13 residues.

The chain uses TRBV27 and TRBJ2-3; D could derive from TRBD1 or TRBD2 (5 bases each). V gave up 6 bases and J gave up 1 base, with 17 bases separating them. The V gene's germline CDR1 is MNHEY and CDR2 SMNVEV (reference sequence). The length of the CDR3 is 16 residues. In DNA form, the CDR3 reads TGTGCCAGCAGCCCGGGGCCTGCCCTCGGCACAGATACGCAGTATTTT. The encoded protein is CASSPGPALGTDTQYF.

The chain recombines TRBV28 with TRBJ2-4; 8 positions match TRBD1. Germline V gives CDR1 MDHEN, CDR2 SYDVKM. The CDR3 runs 13 residues. The ends lost 8 bases at V and 2 bases at J; junction bases unmatched: 2. CDR3 in amino acids: CASGQGSKNIQYF. The CDR3 DNA sequence: TGTGCCAGCGGACAGGGTTCCAAAAACATTCAGTACTTC.

The chain couples TRBV10-1 to TRBJ2-3, with 15 positions matching TRBD2. CDR3 length: 15 residues. From germline, CDR1 is WNHNN and CDR2 SYGVQD (reference sequence). V lost 5 bases, J lost 6 bases, and 3 bases stayed unmatched. The CDR3 spells CASSPGLAGGDTQYF. The DNA of the CDR3 is TGCGCCAGCAGTCCAGGACTAGCGGGAGGGGATACGCAGTATTTT.

The chain combines TRBV5-1 with TRBJ2-2; D gene ambiguous. CDR1 is SGHRS, CDR2 YFSETQ, per germline. V shed 4 bases and J shed 1 base, with 17 bases lying between them. This CDR3 is built from 17 residues. For the CDR3, the DNA is TGCGCCAGCAGCCCCATGTTTGGCAGGATGAACACCGGGGAGCTGTTTTTT. This codes for CASSPMFGRMNTGELFF.

With respect to this clone: Distinct nucleotide sequences in the sample also encode this CDR3. J is TRBJ2-7 and V is TRBV2; D might be TRBD1 (7 bases). The V gene lost 6 bases and the J gene lost 0 bases, with 9 bases spanning the gap. The CDR3 has 13 amino acids. Germline loops: CDR1 SNHLY, CDR2 FYNNEI. This chain's CDR3 is CASRRDSSYEQYF. CDR3 sequence (DNA): TGTGCCAGCAGGCGGGACAGCTCCTACGAGCAGTACTTC. Full variable domain (rest looked up from reference TRBV2 and TRBJ2-7): EPEVTQTPSHQVTQMGQEVILRCVPISNHLYFYWYRQILGQKVEFLVSFYNNEISEKSEIFDDQFSVERPDGSNFTLKIRSTKLEDSAMYFCASRRDSSYEQYFGPGTRLTVT.

The chain carries TRBV5-4 and TRBJ2-7; 9 bases agree with TRBD2. Germline CDR1 is SGHNT and CDR2 is YYREEE (reference sequence). The CDR3 spans 15 residues. V lost 4 bases and J lost 6; bases outside the gene matches: 11. The CDR3 DNA follows: TGTGCCAGCAGCCTATACGGGACTAGCAGAGGCGAGCAGTACTTC. Translating it yields CASSLYGTSRGEQYF. The entire variable domain, with the rest obtained from reference TRBV5-4 and TRBJ2-7, is as follows: ETGVTQSPTHLIKTRGQQVTLRCSSQSGHNTVSWYQQALGQGPQFIFQYYREEENGRGNFPPRFSGLQFPNYSSELNVNALELDDSALYLCASSLYGTSRGEQYFGPGTRLTVT.

The chain joins TRBV9 to TRBJ2-1; D is possibly TRBD1 (6 bases). Germline lookup yields CDR1 SGDLS and CDR2 YYNGEE. V lost 0 bases and J lost 8, with 18 bases in between. CDR3 length: 16 residues. Written as DNA, the CDR3 is TGTGCCAGCAGCGTAGGGGGGACACAACGGCACGATGAGCAGTTCTTC. The encoded protein is CASSVGGTQRHDEQFF.

V usage is TRBV5-1 and J usage is TRBJ1-1; D is undetermined. Germline V lookup: CDR1 SGHRS, CDR2 YFSETQ. V lost 1 base and J 0 bases, leaving 13 bases between the germline ends. The length of the CDR3 is 16 residues. CDR3 nucleotide sequence: TGCGCCAGCAGCTTGTATGTCGGGTCGATGAACACTGAAGCTTTCTTT. This codes for CASSLYVGSMNTEAFF.

The V call is TRBV7-3, the J call TRBJ2-7; possibly TRBD1 for D (5 bases). Trimming removed 1 base from V and 13 bases from J, with 14 bases in between. The CDR3 covers 12 residues. The germline CDR1 and CDR2 sequences are SGHTA and FQGTGA. CDR3 sequence (DNA): TGTGCCAGCAGCTTAATGGGGCAGGTCCTCTACTTC. Its translation: CASSLMGQVLYF.